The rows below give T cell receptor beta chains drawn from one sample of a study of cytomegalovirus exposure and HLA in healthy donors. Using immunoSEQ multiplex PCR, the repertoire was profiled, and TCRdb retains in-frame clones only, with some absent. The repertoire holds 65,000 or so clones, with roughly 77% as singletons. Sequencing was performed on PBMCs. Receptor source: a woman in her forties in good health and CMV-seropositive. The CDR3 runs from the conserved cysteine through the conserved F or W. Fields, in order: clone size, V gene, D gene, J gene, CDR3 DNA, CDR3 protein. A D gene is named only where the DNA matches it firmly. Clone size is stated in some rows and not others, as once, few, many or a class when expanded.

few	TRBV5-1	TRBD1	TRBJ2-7	TGCGCCAGCAGCTTGGCCGGGACAGGGAGCTCCTACGAGCAGTACTTC	CASSLAGTGSSYEQYF
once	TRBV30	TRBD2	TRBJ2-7	TGTGCCTGGAGTGCCCCGGGACTAGCGGGTTTCGAGCAGTACTTC	CAWSAPGLAGFEQYF
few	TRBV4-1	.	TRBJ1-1	TGCGCCAGCAGCCACATAATCCTCTCAGGGAACACTGAAGCTTTCTTT	CASSHIILSGNTEAFF
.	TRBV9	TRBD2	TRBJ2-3	TGTGCCGGCAGCGTAGCTTCCAGCGGGGACCCTTCATGGGATACGCAGTATTTT	CAGSVASSGDPSWDTQYF
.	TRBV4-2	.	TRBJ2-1	TGTGCCAGCAGCCAAGATGGGCCCAGGGGTGTTGGTGAGCAGTTCTTC	CASSQDGPRGVGEQFF
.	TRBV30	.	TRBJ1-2	TGTGCCTGGACCTTAGGGGCGAACTATGGCTACACCTTC	CAWTLGANYGYTF
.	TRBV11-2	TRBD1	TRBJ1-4	TGTGCCAGCAGCCAGGGGGACAGCGATGAAAAACTGTTTTTT	CASSQGDSDEKLFF
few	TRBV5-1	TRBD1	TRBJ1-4	TGCGCCAGCAGCTTGCGGGCCCAGGGGGCAACTAATGAAAAACTGTTTTTT	CASSLRAQGATNEKLFF
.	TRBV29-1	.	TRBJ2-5	TGCAGCGTTGAATCGGGGATGCTCGAGACCCAGTACTTC	CSVESGMLETQYF
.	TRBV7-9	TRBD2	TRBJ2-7	TGTGCCAGCAGCTTTAACGGGGGGACCTACGAGCAGTACTTC	CASSFNGGTYEQYF
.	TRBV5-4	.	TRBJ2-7	TGTGCCAGCAGCTTGGAGCACGATTCCTACGAGCAGTACTTC	CASSLEHDSYEQYF
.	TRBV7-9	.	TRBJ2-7	TGTGCCAGCAGCCGAGACAGCCTCACTAAACATTCCTACGAGCAGTACTTC	CASSRDSLTKHSYEQYF
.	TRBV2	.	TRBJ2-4	TGTGCCAGCAACATGCTCGGGAGCAAAAACATTCAGTACTTC	CASNMLGSKNIQYF
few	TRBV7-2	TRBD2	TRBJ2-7	TGTGCCAGCAGCCGGGCCCTAGCGGGGGGCTACGAGCAGTACTTC	CASSRALAGGYEQYF
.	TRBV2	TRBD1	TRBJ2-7	TGTGCCAGCAGTGAATTTGGACAGGGGAGGTACTTC	CASSEFGQGRYF
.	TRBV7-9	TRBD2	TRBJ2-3	TGTGCCAGCATAGCGGGAGAAACCGCAGATACGCAGTATTTT	CASIAGETADTQYF
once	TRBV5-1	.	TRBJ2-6	TGCGCCAGCAGCTTGGTGCAGGGGGGCCCTGGGGCCAACGTCCTGACTTTC	CASSLVQGGPGANVLTF
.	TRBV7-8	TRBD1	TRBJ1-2	TGTGCCAGCAGCTTAGCGGGAACAGGGGGGTATGGCTACACCTTC	CASSLAGTGGYGYTF
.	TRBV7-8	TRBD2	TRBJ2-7	TGTGCCAGCAGCTTAGCCGGGACTAGCGGGGGCTCCTACGAGCAGTACTTC	CASSLAGTSGGSYEQYF
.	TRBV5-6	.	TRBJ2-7	TGTGCCAGCAGTCTCACAGGAATACGGGAGCAGTACTTC	CASSLTGIREQYF
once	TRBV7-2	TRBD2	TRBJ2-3	TGTGCCAGCAGCTCCCGACTAGCGGGGGGGACAGATACGCAGTATTTT	CASSSRLAGGTDTQYF
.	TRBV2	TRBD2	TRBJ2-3	TGTGCCAGCAACCTAGCGGGGGCCCCAGATACGCAGTATTTT	CASNLAGAPDTQYF
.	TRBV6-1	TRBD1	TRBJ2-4	TGTGCCACCCTCGACAGGGGGTCCGCCAAAAACATTCAGTACTTC	CATLDRGSAKNIQYF
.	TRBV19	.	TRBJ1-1	TGTGCCAGTAAGACATCCCGGGGCACTGAAGCTTTCTTT	CASKTSRGTEAFF
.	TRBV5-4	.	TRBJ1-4	TGTGCCAGCAGCCAAGGCTCTGGAGGGGCTAGCGAAAAACTGTTTTTT	CASSQGSGGASEKLFF
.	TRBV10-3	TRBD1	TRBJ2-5	TGTGCCATCAGTGGGACAGGGAAAGGGGAGACCCAGTACTTC	CAISGTGKGETQYF
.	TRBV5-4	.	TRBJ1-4	TGTGCCAGCAGCTCCATGGGCCCAGGGCAAGAAAAACTGTTTTTT	CASSSMGPGQEKLFF
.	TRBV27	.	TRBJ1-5	TGTGCCAGCAGTTTATCAGGGGGAGATCAGCCCCAGCATTTT	CASSLSGGDQPQHF
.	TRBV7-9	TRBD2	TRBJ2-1	TGTGCCAGCAGCCCTAGCGGGGGCTCCTACAATGAGCAGTTCTTC	CASSPSGGSYNEQFF
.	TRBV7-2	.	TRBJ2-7	TGTGCCAGCAGCCTCTCTCCACGGTCGTTGGTCTACGAGCAGTACTTC	CASSLSPRSLVYEQYF
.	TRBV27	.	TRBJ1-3	TGTGCCAGCAGTTTGGCTCAACCTAGAGACACCATATATTTT	CASSLAQPRDTIYF
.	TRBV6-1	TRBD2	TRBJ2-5	TGTGCCAGCAGCAAACTAGCGGGGGGGCAAGAGACCCAGTACTTC	CASSKLAGGQETQYF
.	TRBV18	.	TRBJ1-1	TGTGCCAGCTCACCGAACGTCCAGTCCGAAGCTTTCTTT	CASSPNVQSEAFF
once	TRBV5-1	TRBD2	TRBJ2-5	TGCGCCAGCAGCACGGGAGGCCAAGAGACCCAGTACTTC	CASSTGGQETQYF
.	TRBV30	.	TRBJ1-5	TGTGCCTGGAGTGTAAAGGGGTCCCAGCCCCAGCATTTT	CAWSVKGSQPQHF
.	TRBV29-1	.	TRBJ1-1	TGCAGCGTTGGAGACCTAATTTACACTGAAGCTTTCTTT	CSVGDLIYTEAFF
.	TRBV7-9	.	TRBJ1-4	TGTGCCAGCAGCCTTCGCGAGACAGTTAATGAAAAACTGTTTTTT	CASSLRETVNEKLFF
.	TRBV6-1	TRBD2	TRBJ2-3	TGTGCCGGCAGTGAAGGGGGAGGCGGGGGGGCGGATACGCAGTATTTT	CAGSEGGGGGADTQYF
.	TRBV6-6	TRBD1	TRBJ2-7	TGTGCCAGCCGCTACGAAGGGGGCGAGTTAACCTACGAGCAGTACTTC	CASRYEGGELTYEQYF
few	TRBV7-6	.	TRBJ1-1	TGTGCCAGCAGCCGACAGGAGAACACTGAAGCTTTCTTT	CASSRQENTEAFF
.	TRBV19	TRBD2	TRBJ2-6	TGTGCCAGTAGTATTCGGGCTAGCGGGGGAACTGGGGCCAACGTCCTGACTTTC	CASSIRASGGTGANVLTF
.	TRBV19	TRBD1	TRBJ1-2	TGTGCCAGTACGCACAGGGGGGGTGGCTACACCTTC	CASTHRGGGYTF
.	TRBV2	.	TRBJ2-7	TGTGCCAGCAGTCGGGACATCTACGAGCAGTACTTC	CASSRDIYEQYF
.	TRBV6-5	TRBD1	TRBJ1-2	TGTGCCAGCAGCCCGGGGACAGGGGGGAGGTATGGCTACACCTTC	CASSPGTGGRYGYTF
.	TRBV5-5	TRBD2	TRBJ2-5	TGTGCCAGCAGCTTGGTCCGGGGGGGCGTGACCCAGTACTTC	CASSLVRGGVTQYF
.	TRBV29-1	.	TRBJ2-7	TGCAGCGCGGAGACAGACGCCTACGAGCAGTACTTC	CSAETDAYEQYF
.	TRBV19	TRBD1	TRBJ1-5	TGTGCCAGTAGTATACAGGGGGCAGGGAGCAATCAGCCCCAGCATTTT	CASSIQGAGSNQPQHF
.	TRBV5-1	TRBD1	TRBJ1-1	TGCGCCAGCAGCTTGACACAGGGGAGACCGAACACTGAAGCTTTCTTT	CASSLTQGRPNTEAFF
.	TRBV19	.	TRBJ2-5	TGTGCCAGTAGTATAGGTAGATTCCAAGAGACCCAGTACTTC	CASSIGRFQETQYF
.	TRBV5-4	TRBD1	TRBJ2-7	TGTGCCAGCAGCTTGGTCGGGACAGGGATCTACGAGCAGTACTTC	CASSLVGTGIYEQYF
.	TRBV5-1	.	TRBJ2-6	TGCGCCAGCAGCGTCGGGACAAGCTCTGGGGCCAACGTCCTGACTTTC	CASSVGTSSGANVLTF